One and the same sample provided the 6 T cell receptor beta chains below, sequenced in a study of regulatory dendritic cells for organ transplantation. Sorted subsets were CFSE-labeled and cultured approximately 5 days with allogeneic dendritic cells. What these receptors recognize is not known. TCRdb keeps only in-frame clones here, not all; method: immunoSEQ multiplex PCR. Of about 12,000 clones in the sample, 75% to 85% were seen once. Sequenced material: naive CD8+ T cells from blood cultured with regulatory dendritic cells. Subset denoted: CD45RA+ naive T cells. These receptors were collected from a human donor in good health.

The chain combines TRBV11-2 with TRBJ1-4, with D hard to call. CDR3 length: 15 amino acids. V gave up 5 bases and J gave up 4 bases, with 14 bases separating them. Germline loops: CDR1 SGHAT, CDR2 FQNNGV. DNA of the CDR3: TGTGCCAGCAGCCGTCGCGGAGGGAGTAATGAAAAACTGTTTTTT. Translation gives CASSRRGGSNEKLFF. The variable domain in full, completed from reference TRBV11-2 and TRBJ1-4, reads EAGVAQSPRYKIIEKRQSVAFWCNPISGHATLYWYQQILGQGPKLLIQFQNNGVVDDSQLPKDRFSAERLKGVDSTLKIQPAKLEDSAVYLCASSRRGGSNEKLFFGSGTQLSVL.

The chain carries TRBV19 and TRBJ2-7; TRBD1 aligns across 9 bases. The CDR3 has 14 residues. V gave up 7 bases and J gave up 3 bases; unmatched junction bases: 7. Germline-derived CDR1 and CDR2 are LNHDA and SQIVND (reference sequence). This chain's CDR3 is CASTPGTGNYEQYF. The CDR3 region has the DNA TGTGCCAGTACCCCCGGGACAGGGAACTACGAGCAGTACTTC.

This clone was counted a few times. V and J are TRBV4-1 and TRBJ1-5; D is ambiguous. Germline V gene sequence: CDR1 MGHRA, CDR2 YSYEKL. This CDR3 is built from 17 residues. Trimming took 4 bases from V and 3 from J, leaving 19 bases between them. Here the CDR3 DNA reads TGCGCCAGCAGCCTCCGAGGCCAAGGCCAATTCAATCAGCCCCAGCATTTT. Translating it yields CASSLRGQGQFNQPQHF.

The rearrangement links TRBV7-8 to TRBJ2-4; maybe TRBD2 (6 bases). Germline V gene sequence: CDR1 SGHVS, CDR2 FQNEAQ. This CDR3 is 16 amino acids long. The V gene lost 5 bases and the J gene lost 6 bases, with 20 bases spanning the gap. The CDR3 sequence: CASSHPWTQGLNIQYF. The CDR3 DNA follows: TGTGCCAGCAGCCACCCATGGACCCAGGGACTAAACATTCAGTACTTC. Full variable domain (missing parts from reference TRBV7-8 and TRBJ2-4): GAGVSQSPRYKVAKRGQDVALRCDPISGHVSLFWYQQALGQGPEFLTYFQNEAQLDKSGLPSDRFFAERPEGSVSTLKIQRTQQEDSAVYLCASSHPWTQGLNIQYFGAGTRLSVL.

As concerns this clone: The junction departs from germline at one end; a sequencing error may be responsible. The chain has TRBV7-9 and TRBJ2-7; D not resolved. CDR1 is SEHNR and CDR2 is FQNEAQ in the germline V gene (reference sequence). The length of the CDR3 is 15 residues. CDR3 residues: CASSLAQAISYGQYF. DNA for the CDR3: TGTGCCAGCAGCTTAGCCCAGGCTATCTCCTACGGGCAGTACTTC.

The rearrangement links TRBV29-1 to TRBJ2-3; 11 bases fit TRBD2. J gave up 3 bases and V 2 bases, and 7 bases lay outside the gene matches. There are 16 residues in the CDR3. Germline V lookup: CDR1 SQVTM, CDR2 ANQGSEA. This CDR3 reads CSVESVSGGGTDTQYF. CDR3 sequence (DNA): TGCAGCGTTGAAAGCGTTAGCGGGGGGGGTACAGATACGCAGTATTTT.